Below, 28 T cell receptor beta chains from the same sample are listed, as sequenced in a study of regulatory T cells in long-lasting Graves disease. Time point indicated: newly diagnosed GD, antithyroid drugs for less than 3 months. RNA extracted from PBMCs served as the sequencing template. CDR3-region Arm-PCR and iRepertoire HTBI primers produced the TCR beta libraries. TCRdb independently ran MiXCR on the multiplex PCR reads; one entry per CDR3 protein. Of roughly 350,000 distinct CDR3 sequences detected, roughly 17% appear once; the ten largest clones hold 30%. This sample was also put to use in a study of T cells in Graves' hyperthyroidism and ophthalmopathy.

This sample comprised peripheral blood mononuclear cells (PBMCs), obtained at new diagnosis, from a patient treated with antithyroid drugs. The receptors come from a man aged 40-49 years with Graves disease.

This clonotype was counted many times. The chain is built from TRBV2 and TRBJ1-6; possibly TRBD1 for D (5 bases). The CDR3 is 15 amino acids. Germline V CDR1 and CDR2: SNHLY, FYNNEI. V dropped 3 bases and J dropped 8 bases, with 14 bases sitting between them. This chain's CDR3 is CASSERQGSYSPLHF. The DNA for the CDR3 is TGTGCCAGCAGTGAGAGGCAGGGCTCCTATTCACCCCTCCACTTT.

The CDR3 DNA is TGTGCCAGCAGCCGCGGCGCCTTGGAGCAGTTCTTC. Its protein product is CASSRGALEQFF. This chain links TRBV14 with TRBJ2-1; no clear D. V gave up 4 bases and J gave up 10 bases, with 11 bases separating them. Germline V lookup: CDR1 SGHDN, CDR2 FVKESK. The CDR3 is 12 amino acids.

J is TRBJ2-7 and V is TRBV7-2; 10 bases fit TRBD2. Germline V gene data show CDR1 as SGHTA and CDR2 as FQGNSA. Trimming took 5 bases from V and 4 from J; bases not matched to a gene: 5. The CDR3 totals 14 residues. The CDR3 DNA follows: TGTGCCAGCAGCGCGTCTAGCGGGGGTTACGAGCAGTACTTC. It yields the protein CASSASSGGYEQYF.

This clonotype was recorded many times. The V gene is TRBV5-6, the J gene TRBJ2-2; TRBD1 aligns across 7 bases. Trimming removed 3 bases from V and 0 bases from J; junction bases left unmatched: 8. Germline values: CDR1 SGHDT, CDR2 YYEEEE. This CDR3 contains 17 residues. For the CDR3, the DNA is TGTGCCAGCAGCTCTCCTCTAGGACAGGCGAACACCGGGGAGCTGTTTTTT. Residues: CASSSPLGQANTGELFF.

This clonotype was seen ten or more times. J is TRBJ1-2 and V is TRBV28; D gene unclear. The CDR3 consists of 11 residues. The germline V gene encodes CDR1 MDHEN and CDR2 SYDVKM. Trimming removed 6 bases at V and 8 bases at J, with 10 bases between. The DNA for the CDR3 is TGTGCCAGCAGCTTGTATTGGGGCTACACCTTC. Translation gives CASSLYWGYTF.

This clonotype was counted only a few times. This sequence joins TRBV29-1 and TRBJ2-3, with D maybe TRBD2 (5 bases). In germline, CDR1 is SQVTM, CDR2 ANQGSEA. This CDR3 is 10 amino acids long. Trimming pared 5 bases from V and 8 bases from J, leaving 8 bases between. CDR3 in amino acids: CSVHRGTQYF. CDR3 in DNA: TGCAGCGTTCATCGGGGTACGCAGTATTTT.

This clonotype has ten or more counts. The rearrangement links TRBV30 to TRBJ1-5; D is possibly TRBD1 (6 bases). The CDR3 has 14 amino acids. Germline V CDR1 and CDR2: GTSNPN, SVGIG (reference sequence). V was shortened by 5 bases and J by 1 base, with 12 bases between the two germline ends. CDR3 nucleotides: TGTGCCTGGCGAGGGGGGGGAAGCAATCAGCCCCAGCATTTT. This codes for CAWRGGGSNQPQHF.

This clonotype was counted a few times. The chain uses TRBV19 and TRBJ1-5; D gene ambiguous. The CDR3 length is 15 residues. Trimming took off 3 bases at V and 1 base at J, with 10 bases between the two ends. The germline V gene has CDR1 LNHDA and CDR2 SQIVND (reference sequence). The DNA for the CDR3 is TGTGCCAGTAGTATCCTCGAAGGGAGCAATCAGCCCCAGCATTTT. Amino acid sequence: CASSILEGSNQPQHF.

In its sample, this clonotype was seen many times. V is TRBV20-1 and J is TRBJ2-5, with D tentatively TRBD1 (6 bases). Germline V lookup: CDR1 DFQATT, CDR2 SNEGSKA (reference sequence). Trimming took off 3 bases at V and 4 bases at J, with 12 bases between the two ends. The CDR3 is 13 amino acids. The CDR3 sequence is CSARAGVRETQYF. CDR3 DNA sequence: TGCAGTGCTAGGGCAGGGGTTCGAGAGACCCAGTACTTC.

This clonotype was recorded at least ten times. The chain links TRBV7-9 to TRBJ1-1, with D unresolved. The CDR3 is 15 amino acids. The V end was cut by 6 bases, the J end by 4 bases, with 18 bases between. Germline CDR1 reads SEHNR; CDR2 reads FQNEAQ (reference sequence). The DNA for the CDR3 is TGTGCCAGCAGACCCTTGACCGAGGGAGGCACTGAAGCTTTCTTT. Its protein product is CASRPLTEGGTEAFF.

This clonotype was seen repeatedly, ten times or more. The gene calls are TRBV20-1 and TRBJ2-7; TRBD2 agrees at 9 bases. V lost 1 base and J lost 7; bases outside the gene matches: 8. The germline V gene encodes CDR1 DFQATT and CDR2 SNEGSKA (reference sequence). The CDR3 contains 14 residues. CDR3 bases: TGCAGTGCTAGAGTTTTAGCGGGGGCGGGAGAGCAGTACTTC. As protein: CSARVLAGAGEQYF.

This clonotype was seen more than once but under ten times. The chain couples TRBV27 to TRBJ2-4; either TRBD1 or TRBD2 may fit D (5 bases each). Trimming left V 1 base short and J 0 bases short, with 10 bases between. This CDR3 is built from 16 residues. The germline V gene has CDR1 MNHEY and CDR2 SMNVEV (reference sequence). CDR3 sequence: CASSLYSGLAKNIQYF. The CDR3, as DNA: TGTGCCAGCAGTTTATACTCGGGGCTAGCCAAAAACATTCAGTACTTC.

The chain couples TRBV20-1 to TRBJ1-5; possibly TRBD1 for D (5 bases). This CDR3 contains 14 residues. Deletions cut 3 bases from V and 0 bases from J, with 9 bases between. From germline, CDR1 is DFQATT and CDR2 SNEGSKA (reference sequence). The CDR3 here is CSASRRGSNQPQHF. CDR3 coding DNA: TGCAGTGCTAGTAGAAGGGGTAGCAATCAGCCCCAGCATTTT.

This clonotype came up a few times. The J gene is TRBJ1-6, the V gene TRBV3-1; D is unresolved. CDR1 LGHDT and CDR2 YNNKEL come from the germline V gene (reference sequence). The CDR3 length is 14 residues. V lost 5 bases, J lost 8 bases, and 13 bases lay in between. CDR3 amino acids: CASSLDEADSPLHF. CDR3 nucleotide sequence: TGTGCCAGCAGCTTGGACGAAGCGGATTCACCCCTCCACTTT.

The table lists this clonotype with many counts. The V gene is TRBV4-3, the J gene TRBJ1-3, with no clear D. The germline gives CDR1 LGHNA, CDR2 YSLEER. The CDR3 sequence is 15 residues long. V lost 3 bases to trimming and J lost 0 bases, with 9 bases between them. The CDR3 DNA follows: TGCGCCAGCAGCCAGGCCCCGGCCTCTGGAAACACCATATATTTT. The encoded protein is CASSQAPASGNTIYF.

This clonotype has more than one count but fewer than ten. This chain uses TRBV2 with TRBJ1-2; 10 bases align to TRBD1. This CDR3 has 14 amino acids. The V segment lost 6 bases and the J segment 4 bases; nucleotides outside the gene matches: 5. Germline loops: CDR1 SNHLY, CDR2 FYNNEI. CDR3 protein: CASRPTGGGYGYTF. DNA of the CDR3: TGTGCCAGCAGGCCGACAGGGGGCGGCTATGGCTACACCTTC.

About this clonotype: The junction departs from germline at one end; a sequencing error may be responsible. This chain connects TRBV11-3 to TRBJ2-5; 10 nucleotides agree with TRBD2. Germline V CDR1 and CDR2: SGHNT, YENEEA. There are 15 residues in the CDR3. CDR3 sequence reads: CASSQDPSGGETQYF. The CDR3 DNA reads TGCGCCAGCAGCCAAGATCCTAGCGGGGGTGAGACCCAGTACTTC.

V gene TRBV4-1 combines with J gene TRBJ2-3, with 7 bases matching TRBD1. The J segment lost 0 bases and the V segment lost 5 bases, leaving 17 bases of the junction unmatched. This CDR3 contains 19 residues. Germline-derived CDR1 and CDR2 are MGHRA and YSYEKL. The CDR3 DNA sequence: TGCGCCAGCAGCTTCAGACCCGGGGTTCGACAGGGAAGCACAGATACGCAGTATTTT. As protein: CASSFRPGVRQGSTDTQYF.

This clonotype occurred many times. The chain recombines TRBV24-1 with TRBJ1-2; 7 bases agree with TRBD1. Losses at the gene ends were 4 bases for V and 6 bases for J; bases not matched to a gene: 13. There are 16 residues in the CDR3. The germline CDR1 and CDR2 sequences are KGHDR and SFDVKD. The CDR3 spells CATSDGQVRWGNGYTF. In nucleotides, the CDR3 is TGTGCCACCAGTGACGGACAGGTTAGATGGGGAAATGGCTACACCTTC.

This clonotype has a count of ten or more. CDR3 region: CASRGLADTQYF. The CDR3 DNA reads as TGTGCCAGCAGGGGACTAGCGGATACGCAGTATTTT. The V and J genes are TRBV2 and TRBJ2-3, with 10 nucleotides matching TRBD2. V lost 6 bases, J lost 6 bases, and 0 bases stayed unmatched. CDR3 length: 12 amino acids. The germline gives CDR1 SNHLY, CDR2 FYNNEI.

This clonotype was counted a few times. One end of the junction fails to match germline, which may point to a read error. This chain uses TRBV2 with TRBJ2-7; TRBD1 matches at 8 bases. This CDR3 is 15 amino acids long. The V gene's germline CDR1 is SNHLY and CDR2 FYNNEI. The CDR3 here is CASSHQQGGSYEQYF. CDR3 sequence (DNA): TGCGCCAGCAGCCATCAACAGGGGGGCTCCTACGAGCAGTACTTC. The full variable domain, rest sourced from reference TRBV2 and TRBJ2-7, is EPEVTQTPSHQVTQMGQEVILRCVPISNHLYFYWYRQILGQKVEFLVSFYNNEISEKSEIFDDQFSVERPDGSNFTLKIRSTKLEDSAMYFCASSHQQGGSYEQYFGPGTRLTVT.

This clonotype was detected only a few times. The chain couples TRBV7-2 to TRBJ1-6; TRBD1 matches at 11 bases. V was clipped by 5 bases and J by 13 bases; unmatched bases: 7. This CDR3 has 14 residues. Germline CDR1 SGHTA, CDR2 FQGNSA. CDR3 DNA: TGTGCCAGCAGCGCCGGACAGGGGGCCTACCCCCTCCACTTT. This encodes CASSAGQGAYPLHF.

There are many counts of this clonotype. The chain is built from TRBV12-3 or TRBV12-4 and TRBJ2-2; D may be TRBD2 (6 bases). The CDR3 is made up of 13 amino acids. The V and J ends lost 5 bases and 6 bases respectively, with 10 bases between them. The CDR3 DNA reads TGTGCCAGCAGTCGGGACTTGGCCGGGGAGCTGTTTTTT. Encoded protein: CASSRDLAGELFF.

Only a few counts were recorded for this clonotype. The DNA of the CDR3 is TGTGCCAGCTCACCGACAGCTACGAACACCGGGGAGCTGTTTTTT. Protein product: CASSPTATNTGELFF. The genes are TRBV18 and TRBJ2-2; TRBD1 is a possible D gene (5 bases). CDR3 size: 15 residues. V lost 3 bases to trimming and J lost 0 bases, with 8 bases between them. The V gene's germline CDR1 is KGHSH and CDR2 LQKENI. The complete variable domain, with remaining parts taken from reference TRBV18 and TRBJ2-2, reads NAGVMQNPRHLVRRRGQEARLRCSPMKGHSHVYWYRQLPEEGLKFMVYLQKENIIDESGMPKERFSAEFPKEGPSILRIQQVVRGDSAAYFCASSPTATNTGELFFGEGSRLTVL.

V gene TRBV27 combines with J gene TRBJ1-2, with no clear D. From germline, CDR1 is MNHEY and CDR2 SMNVEV (reference sequence). CDR3 length equals 11 residues. V shed 7 bases and J shed 6 bases, with 9 bases lying between them. The CDR3 reads CASMGLHGYTF. CDR3 bases: TGTGCCAGCATGGGCCTGCATGGCTACACCTTC.

This clonotype appeared a few times. This sequence joins TRBV5-4 and TRBJ1-2; no reliable D call. CDR1 SGHNT and CDR2 YYREEE come from the germline V gene (reference sequence). The CDR3 loop spans 12 amino acids. The germline V and J ends were trimmed by 1 base and 7 bases, with 8 bases remaining between them. CDR3 residues: CASSLPGLGYTF. The CDR3 DNA sequence: TGTGCCAGCAGCTTGCCGGGCCTTGGCTACACCTTC.

The chain carries TRBV29-1 and TRBJ2-5, with D unresolved. There are 13 residues in the CDR3. The germline gives CDR1 SQVTM, CDR2 ANQGSEA. Between the trimmed V and J ends, which lost 2 bases and 1 base, there was a span of 8 bases. This CDR3 is CSVERSPQETQYF. The CDR3 nucleotides read TGCAGCGTTGAACGGAGCCCCCAAGAGACCCAGTACTTC. The entire variable domain, with the rest obtained from reference TRBV29-1 and TRBJ2-5, is as follows: SAVISQKPSRDICQRGTSLTIQCQVDSQVTMMFWYRQQPGQSLTLIATANQGSEATYESGFVIDKFPISRPNLTFSTLTVSNMSPEDSSIYLCSVERSPQETQYFGPGTRLLVL.

In this sample, this clonotype turned up many times. The chain has TRBV20-1 and TRBJ2-5; 7 positions agree with TRBD2. V lost 1 base, J lost 3 bases, and 14 bases stayed unmatched. The CDR3 spans 17 residues. CDR1 and CDR2 (germline): DFQATT, SNEGSKA (reference sequence). In nucleotides, the CDR3 is TGCAGTGCTAGAGGGGGGGGGATTGGGATCCCGAAAGAGACCCAGTACTTC. Translation gives CSARGGGIGIPKETQYF.